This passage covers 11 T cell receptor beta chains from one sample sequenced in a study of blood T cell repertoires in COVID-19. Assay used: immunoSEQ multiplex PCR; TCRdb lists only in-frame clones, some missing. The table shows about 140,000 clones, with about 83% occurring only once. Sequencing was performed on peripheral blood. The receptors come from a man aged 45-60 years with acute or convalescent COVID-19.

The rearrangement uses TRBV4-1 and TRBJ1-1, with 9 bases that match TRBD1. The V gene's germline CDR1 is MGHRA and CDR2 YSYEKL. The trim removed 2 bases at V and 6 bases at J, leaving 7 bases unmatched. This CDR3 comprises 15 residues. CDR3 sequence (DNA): TGCGCCAGCAGCCAACTTACAGGGGGCGCCGCTGAAGCTTTCTTT. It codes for CASSQLTGGAAEAFF.

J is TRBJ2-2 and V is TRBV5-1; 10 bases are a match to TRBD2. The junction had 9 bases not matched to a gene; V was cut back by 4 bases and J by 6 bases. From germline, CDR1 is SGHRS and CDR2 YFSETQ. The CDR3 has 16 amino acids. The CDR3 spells CASSAGTSEGAGELFF. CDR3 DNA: TGCGCCAGCAGCGCAGGGACTAGCGAAGGCGCCGGGGAGCTGTTTTTT.

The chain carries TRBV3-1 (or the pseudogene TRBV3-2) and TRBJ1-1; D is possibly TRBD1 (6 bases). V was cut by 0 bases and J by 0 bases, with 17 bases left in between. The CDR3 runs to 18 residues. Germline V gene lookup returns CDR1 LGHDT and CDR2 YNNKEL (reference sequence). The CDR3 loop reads CASSQDLGTGRMNTEAFF. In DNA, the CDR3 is TGTGCCAGCAGCCAAGATTTGGGTACAGGGAGAATGAACACTGAAGCTTTCTTT.

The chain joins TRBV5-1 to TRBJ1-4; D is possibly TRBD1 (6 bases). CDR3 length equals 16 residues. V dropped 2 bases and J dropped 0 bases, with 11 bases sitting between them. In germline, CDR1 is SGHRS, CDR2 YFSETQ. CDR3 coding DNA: TGCGCCAGCAGCTTAGGGGGGGCGTCAACTAATGAAAAACTGTTTTTT. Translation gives CASSLGGASTNEKLFF. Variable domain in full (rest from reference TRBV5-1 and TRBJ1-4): KAGVTQTPRYLIKTRGQQVTLSCSPISGHRSVSWYQQTPGQGLQFLFEYFSETQRNKGNFPGRFSGRQFSNSRSEMNVSTLELGDSALYLCASSLGGASTNEKLFFGSGTQLSVL.

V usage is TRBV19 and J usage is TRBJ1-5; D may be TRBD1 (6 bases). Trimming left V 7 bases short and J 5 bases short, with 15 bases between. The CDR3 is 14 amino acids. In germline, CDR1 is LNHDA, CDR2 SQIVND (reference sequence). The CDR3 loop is CASKFRDTDQPQHF. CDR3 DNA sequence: TGTGCCAGTAAGTTCCGGGACACAGATCAGCCCCAGCATTTT. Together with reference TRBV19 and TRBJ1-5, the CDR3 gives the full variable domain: DGGITQSPKYLFRKEGQNVTLSCEQNLNHDAMYWYRQDPGQGLRLIYYSQIVNDFQKGDIAEGYSVSREKKESFPLTVTSAQKNPTAFYLCASKFRDTDQPQHFGDGTRLSIL.

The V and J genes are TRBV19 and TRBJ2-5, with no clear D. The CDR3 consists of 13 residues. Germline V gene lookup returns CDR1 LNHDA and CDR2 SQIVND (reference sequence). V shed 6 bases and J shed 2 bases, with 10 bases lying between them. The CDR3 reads CASSLDTQETQYF. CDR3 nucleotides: TGTGCCAGTAGCCTTGACACTCAAGAGACCCAGTACTTC.

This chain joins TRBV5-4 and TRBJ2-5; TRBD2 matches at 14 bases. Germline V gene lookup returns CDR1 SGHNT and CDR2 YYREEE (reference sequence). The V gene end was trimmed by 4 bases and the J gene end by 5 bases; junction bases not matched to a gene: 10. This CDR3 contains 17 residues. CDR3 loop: CASSRGTSGGLEETQYF. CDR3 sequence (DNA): TGTGCCAGCAGCCGAGGGACTAGCGGGGGACTAGAGGAGACCCAGTACTTC. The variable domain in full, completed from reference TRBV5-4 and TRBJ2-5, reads ETGVTQSPTHLIKTRGQQVTLRCSSQSGHNTVSWYQQALGQGPQFIFQYYREEENGRGNFPPRFSGLQFPNYSSELNVNALELDDSALYLCASSRGTSGGLEETQYFGPGTRLLVL.

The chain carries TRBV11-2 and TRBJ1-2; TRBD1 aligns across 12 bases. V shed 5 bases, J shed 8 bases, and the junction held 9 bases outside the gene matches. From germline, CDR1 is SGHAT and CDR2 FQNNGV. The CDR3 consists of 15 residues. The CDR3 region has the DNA TGTGCCAGCAGCGCAGGGACAGGGGGCAGGCAAGGCTACACCTTC. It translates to CASSAGTGGRQGYTF.

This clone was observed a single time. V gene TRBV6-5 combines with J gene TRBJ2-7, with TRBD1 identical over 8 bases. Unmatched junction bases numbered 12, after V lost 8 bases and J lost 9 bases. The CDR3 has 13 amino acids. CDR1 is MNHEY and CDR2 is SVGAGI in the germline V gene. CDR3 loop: CASRPTGVRVQYV. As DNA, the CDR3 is TGTGCCAGCCGCCCGACAGGGGTGAGAGTGCAGTACGTC.

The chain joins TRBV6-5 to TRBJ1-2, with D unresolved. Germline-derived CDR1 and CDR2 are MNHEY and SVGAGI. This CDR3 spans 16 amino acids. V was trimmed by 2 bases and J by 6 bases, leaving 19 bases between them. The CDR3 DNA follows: TGTGCCAGCAGTTACCTAAGCGCGATAGGGAGGAATGGCTACACCTTC. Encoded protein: CASSYLSAIGRNGYTF.

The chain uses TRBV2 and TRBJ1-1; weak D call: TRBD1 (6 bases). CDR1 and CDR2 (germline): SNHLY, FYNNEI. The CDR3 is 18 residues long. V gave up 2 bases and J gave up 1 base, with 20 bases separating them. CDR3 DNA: TGTGCCAGCAGTGAACCGCCTTGGGGGCCGGCGAGGAACACTGAAGCTTTCTTT. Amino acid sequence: CASSEPPWGPARNTEAFF.